These T cell receptor beta chains were read from a single sample in a study of post-analysis software for immune sequencing data. One entry per CDR3 protein results from TCRdb running MiXCR on the PCR reads. The table has about 810,000 distinct CDR3 sequences, approximately 53% seen once. What was sequenced was blood. These receptors all stem from a girl aged 5-17 years with multiple sclerosis. Both conserved end residues are part of each CDR3. The D gene is left open where the match is weak. Clone size is stated in some rows and not others, as once, few, many or a class when expanded.

NA	TRBD2	TRBJ2-3	TRBV20-1	TGCAGTGCTAGAGTGATAGCGGGAGCGCTCCGGACAGATACGCAGTATTTT	CSARVIAGALRTDTQYF
NA	TRBD2	TRBJ2-1	TRBV12-3/TRBV12-4	TGTGCCAGCAGAAGACTAGCGGGAGTTTCTGAGCAGTTCTTC	CASRRLAGVSEQFF
few	TRBD1	TRBJ2-7	TRBV29-1	TGCAGCGTTGAAGGGCAGGGGGTCCACGAGCAGTACTTC	CSVEGQGVHEQYF
NA	NA	TRBJ2-3	TRBV4-1	TGCGCCAGCAGCCAAGAGGGGGTATATACGCAGTATTTT	CASSQEGVYTQYF
NA	NA	TRBJ2-1	TRBV7-9	TGTGCCAGCAGCTTAGTTGACGGGTACAATGAGCAGTTCTTC	CASSLVDGYNEQFF
many	NA	TRBJ1-2	TRBV29-1	TGCAGCGTTGGGCAGGCCGGGGGCTACACCTTC	CSVGQAGGYTF
NA	NA	TRBJ2-7	TRBV12-3/TRBV12-4	TGTGCCAGCAGGGGCGGGATCTACGAGCAGTACTTC	CASRGGIYEQYF
NA	NA	TRBJ1-4	TRBV5-1	TGCGCCAGCAGCTTGGGTGCTGGACCAACTAATGAAAAACTGTTTTTT	CASSLGAGPTNEKLFF
few	NA	TRBJ2-7	TRBV5-1	TGCGCCAGCAGCTTAGTGATCTCCTACGAGCAGTACTTC	CASSLVISYEQYF
NA	NA	TRBJ2-7	TRBV4-2	TGTGCCAGCAGCCAGGGCGTCTACGAGCAGTACTTC	CASSQGVYEQYF
NA	TRBD1	TRBJ1-2	TRBV27	TGTGCCAGCAGTATGGGCAGGGGGCCCTATGGCTACACCTTC	CASSMGRGPYGYTF
NA	NA	TRBJ2-3	TRBV12-3/TRBV12-4	TGTGCCAGAATGCGCACAGATACGCAGTATTTT	CARMRTDTQYF
NA	NA	TRBJ2-7	TRBV7-9	TGTGCCAGCAGCCTACACTCACAACGCACTCACGAGCAGTACTTC	CASSLHSQRTHEQYF
few	NA	TRBJ2-5	TRBV7-2	TGTGCCAGCAGCTTAGTCCGGGGTTGGGACGAGACCCAGTACTTC	CASSLVRGWDETQYF
NA	NA	TRBJ2-7	TRBV10-3	TGTGCCATCAGTGATTTAGGGGGGTTCTACGAGCAGTACTTC	CAISDLGGFYEQYF
NA	TRBD1	TRBJ2-7	TRBV5-1	TGCGCCAGCAGCTTAGGACAGGGGGCCAAAACCTACGAGCAGTACTTC	CASSLGQGAKTYEQYF
NA	TRBD1	TRBJ1-2	TRBV2	TGTGCCAGCAGTTCGAGACGGGGGACAGGGGCCGGCAACTATGGCTACACCTTC	CASSSRRGTGAGNYGYTF
few	NA	TRBJ2-5	TRBV2	TGTGCCAGCCTCCAGCGACTGGTCGCTTCAATAGAGACCCAGTACTTC	CASLQRLVASIETQYF
NA	NA	TRBJ2-7	TRBV29-1	TGCAGCGTCCCAGGACAGTCCTACGAGCAGTACTTC	CSVPGQSYEQYF
NA	NA	TRBJ1-1	TRBV6-5	TGTGCCAGCAGAGTAACAGGGTCATCTATAGGCACTGAAGCTTTCTTT	CASRVTGSSIGTEAFF
NA	TRBD2	TRBJ2-1	TRBV18	TGTGCCAGCTCATCAATCGGGAGGACTGGTGAGCAGTTCTTC	CASSSIGRTGEQFF
few	NA	TRBJ2-7	TRBV4-1	TGCGCCAGCAGCCAAGGGGGTCTCCCCTCCTACGAGCAGTACTTC	CASSQGGLPSYEQYF
NA	TRBD1	TRBJ2-7	TRBV4-1	TGCGCCAGCAGCGGGACAGGGAGGTTCTACGAGCAGTACTTC	CASSGTGRFYEQYF
NA	NA	TRBJ2-1	TRBV5-1	TGCGCCAGCAGCTTGGGCTACGGGAGCTCCTACAATGAGCAGTTCTTC	CASSLGYGSSYNEQFF
NA	TRBD2	TRBJ2-7	TRBV30	TGTGCCTGGGGAGCGGGAGCCCCGGGCGAGCAGTACTTC	CAWGAGAPGEQYF
once	TRBD1	TRBJ1-6	TRBV25-1	TGTGCCAGCAGTGAATCGGTAGGGGGCGCGGGTTCACCCCTCCACTTT	CASSESVGGAGSPLHF
NA	NA	TRBJ2-7	TRBV28	TGTGCCAGCAGGTGGTCCCCCTCCTACGAGCAGTACTTC	CASRWSPSYEQYF
NA	TRBD1	TRBJ2-6	TRBV7-9	TGTGCCAGCAGCCAGACCGGGACAGGGTTCTCCGGGGCCAACGTCCTGACTTTC	CASSQTGTGFSGANVLTF
few	NA	TRBJ2-7	TRBV4-1	TGCGCCAGCAGCCAAGTCGTAGGGGGAGCCTACGAGCAGTACTTC	CASSQVVGGAYEQYF
NA	TRBD1	TRBJ1-5	TRBV12-3/TRBV12-4	TGTGCCAGCTATATAAGGGGGCTGGGTCAGCCCCAGCATTTT	CASYIRGLGQPQHF
NA	TRBD1	TRBJ1-2	TRBV12-3/TRBV12-4	TGTGCCAGCACTTCCGGCGGGACAGGGGTGAACTATGGCTACACCTTC	CASTSGGTGVNYGYTF
NA	NA	TRBJ2-1	TRBV7-8	TGTGCCAGCAGGGTAGGGACCGGGTTCTACAATGAGCAGTTCTTC	CASRVGTGFYNEQFF
NA	NA	TRBJ2-7	TRBV5-1	TGCGCCAGCAGCTTGGCCGCTGAAACGGTCGAGCAGTACTTC	CASSLAAETVEQYF
NA	NA	TRBJ1-4	TRBV2	TGTGCCAGCAGCCCGAGAGGATTTAATGAAAAACTGTTTTTT	CASSPRGFNEKLFF
NA	TRBD2	TRBJ2-1	TRBV5-1	TGCGCCAGCAGTTACACTAGCGGGAACTACAATGAGCAGTTCTTC	CASSYTSGNYNEQFF
NA	NA	TRBJ1-2	TRBV6-5	TGTGCCAGCAGTGGTTCGGGGGGCAAAGGCTACACCTTC	CASSGSGGKGYTF
NA	TRBD2	TRBJ2-3	TRBV25-1	TGTGCCAGCAGTGACCTCAGGACTAGCGGGAGGTTGGATACGCAGTATTTT	CASSDLRTSGRLDTQYF
once	TRBD1	TRBJ1-2	TRBV7-9	TGTGCCAGCAGCGATGGACAGGGGAAGACGCGCGTCTATGGCTACACCTTC	CASSDGQGKTRVYGYTF
NA	TRBD1	TRBJ1-4	TRBV20-1	TGCAGTGCTAGGGGGACAGCTAATGAAAAACTGTTTTTT	CSARGTANEKLFF
NA	NA	TRBJ1-2	TRBV5-8	TGTGCCTGCAGCGCTTCCCCCGCGGTGAGCGGTTACTATGGCTACACCTTC	CACSASPAVSGYYGYTF
NA	NA	TRBJ1-2	TRBV7-9	TGTGCCAGCAGCTGGGACAATAACTATGGCTACACCTTC	CASSWDNNYGYTF
few	NA	TRBJ2-3	TRBV10-1	TGCGCCAGCAGTTCCCTGCCCACAGATACGCAGTATTTT	CASSSLPTDTQYF
NA	NA	TRBJ1-3	TRBV7-3	TGTGCCAGCAGCTTATCCGGGAACTCTGGAAACACCATATATTTT	CASSLSGNSGNTIYF
NA	TRBD2	TRBJ2-1	TRBV29-1	TGCAGCGGGGCTAGCGGGGCTTACAATGAGCAGTTCTTC	CSGASGAYNEQFF
once	TRBD1	TRBJ1-5	TRBV20-1	TGCAGTGCTAATCGGGACAGCGGGTCCTGGAGCAATCAGCCCCAGCATTTT	CSANRDSGSWSNQPQHF
NA	NA	TRBJ2-3	TRBV6-4	TGTGCCAGCAGTGACGGGGGGGCGGAAACAGATACGCAGTATTTT	CASSDGGAETDTQYF
few	TRBD2	TRBJ2-5	TRBV20-1	TGCAGTGCCAGAATGAGACTAGCGGGGGGAGAGACCCAGTACTTC	CSARMRLAGGETQYF
NA	NA	TRBJ2-7	TRBV20-1	TGCAGTGCTACAGTCGACGGACTCTCCTACGAGCAGTACTTC	CSATVDGLSYEQYF
few	NA	TRBJ2-5	TRBV9	TGTGCCAGCAGCGTAGCTACCCGCGGAGAGACCCAGTACTTC	CASSVATRGETQYF
NA	TRBD1	TRBJ2-7	TRBV20-1	TGCAGTGCTGGTCCGGGACAGGTTATCCACGAGCAGTACTTC	CSAGPGQVIHEQYF
NA	NA	TRBJ1-5	TRBV2	TGTGCCAGCAGTCCTCTAGACTTGGCAGGCAATCAGCCCCAGCATTTT	CASSPLDLAGNQPQHF
NA	TRBD2	TRBJ2-5	TRBV29-1	TGCAGCGTTGACGGAGCGGGGGGGGGTGTCGGGGAGACCCAGTACTTC	CSVDGAGGGVGETQYF
NA	TRBD2	TRBJ2-1	TRBV12-3/TRBV12-4	TGTGCCAGCAGTGATCTAGCGGGAATCTACAATGAGCAGTTCTTC	CASSDLAGIYNEQFF
NA	TRBD2	TRBJ2-7	TRBV15	TGTGCCACCAGCAGAGAGTACGACAGCGGGAAAGGCGAGCAGTACTTC	CATSREYDSGKGEQYF
NA	NA	TRBJ1-1	TRBV29-1	TGCAGCGTTGAGGCTGATGGCGGCACTGAAGCTTTCTTT	CSVEADGGTEAFF
NA	NA	TRBJ2-1	TRBV20-1	TGCAGTGCTAGAGATCGGAAAGACAATGAGCAGTTCTTC	CSARDRKDNEQFF
NA	TRBD2	TRBJ2-7	TRBV5-6	TGTGCCAGCAGCTCGACAACAATACTAGGCGGGAGCACCTACGAGCAGTACTTC	CASSSTTILGGSTYEQYF
NA	NA	TRBJ2-7	TRBV3-1	TGTGCCAGCAGCCAGATTCCTAGCGCTACTATATACGAGCAGTACTTC	CASSQIPSATIYEQYF
NA	NA	TRBJ2-3	TRBV9	TGTGCCAGCAGCGGCCGACTTCCCGAGGGTACGCAGTATTTT	CASSGRLPEGTQYF